These 13 T cell receptor beta chains were sequenced from one sample in a study of CD8+ T cells in alopecia areata. cDNA reverse transcribed from extracted RNA served as the sequencing template. Clones were read by immunoSEQ multiplex PCR, and TCRdb kept only the in-frame ones, dropping some. Among roughly 200,000 clones, over 40% were seen once, and the ten largest hold over 2%. Stated treatment: oral pan-JAK inhibitor, 5-10 mg twice daily. Material: CD4+ T cells sorted from blood, obtained around week 37, from a patient treated with tofacitinib. These receptors were obtained from a human donor with alopecia areata.

This clone was counted between two and nine times. The chain employs TRBV7-9 and TRBJ2-5; a weak D match, TRBD1 (6 bases). From germline, CDR1 is SEHNR and CDR2 FQNEAQ (reference sequence). The CDR3 is made up of 17 amino acids. The ends were cut back, 4 bases at V and 1 base at J, with 19 bases in the middle. CDR3 region: CASSSFLTEGVQETQYF. The CDR3, as DNA: TGTGCCAGCAGCTCTTTTTTGACAGAGGGGGTCCAAGAGACCCAGTACTTC.

This clone was seen repeatedly, ten times or more. J is TRBJ2-1 and V is TRBV28; D ambiguous. Per germline, CDR1 MDHEN and CDR2 SYDVKM. V was pared by 8 bases and J by 0 bases, with 8 bases between. This CDR3 comprises 13 residues. The CDR3 nucleotides are TGTGCCAGCTGGCAAAGCTCCTACAATGAGCAGTTCTTC. Its protein is CASWQSSYNEQFF.

The V gene is TRBV30, the J gene TRBJ1-2; D may be TRBD1 (5 bases). The V and J ends lost 4 bases and 4 bases respectively, with 19 bases between them. The CDR3 spans 15 residues. Germline loops: CDR1 GTSNPN, CDR2 SVGIG (reference sequence). The CDR3 DNA is TGTGCCTGGACCCCGTCTACTAGACAGATCTATGGCTACACCTTC. It specifies CAWTPSTRQIYGYTF.

This chain connects TRBV5-1 to TRBJ2-3; 8 nucleotides line up with TRBD2. Germline CDR1 SGHRS, CDR2 YFSETQ. Losses at the gene ends were 0 bases for V and 3 bases for J; bases not matched to a gene: 3. The CDR3 sequence is 15 residues long. The chain's CDR3 is CASSLAGGLTDTQYF. The CDR3 nucleotides read TGCGCCAGCAGCTTGGCGGGAGGGCTTACAGATACGCAGTATTTT.

The chain employs TRBV15 and TRBJ2-3, with TRBD2 matching over 7 bases. Germline assignment: CDR1 LNHNV and CDR2 YYDKDF (reference sequence). This CDR3 region has 16 residues. V lost 1 base and J lost 1; bases outside the gene matches: 5. The CDR3: CATSRVGGSGTDTQYF. In nucleotides, the CDR3 is TGTGCCACCAGCAGAGTGGGGGGGTCGGGCACAGATACGCAGTATTTT.

The CDR3 bases are TGCAGTGCTAGAGGGGGCAGGGGCTACACCTTC. Protein: CSARGGRGYTF. The V gene is TRBV20-1, the J gene TRBJ1-2; weak D call: TRBD1 (5 bases). The length of the CDR3 is 11 residues. V dropped 1 base and J dropped 8 bases, with 8 bases sitting between them. Germline V gene sequence: CDR1 DFQATT, CDR2 SNEGSKA (reference sequence).

The genes are TRBV11-1 and TRBJ2-7; 14 bases are shared with TRBD2. The CDR3 consists of 18 residues. Looked up from germline, CDR1 is SGHAT and CDR2 is FQDESV (reference sequence). V was clipped by 1 base and J by 3 bases; unmatched bases: 8. The CDR3 DNA is TGTGCCAGCAGCTTAGGAGGGACTAGCGGGAGTATGGGCTACGAGCAGTACTTC. Translating gives CASSLGGTSGSMGYEQYF. The complete variable domain, with remaining parts taken from reference TRBV11-1 and TRBJ2-7, reads EAEVAQSPRYKITEKSQAVAFWCDPISGHATLYWYRQILGQGPELLVQFQDESVVDDSQLPKDRFSAERLKGVDSTLKIQPAELGDSAMYLCASSLGGTSGSMGYEQYFGPGTRLTVT.

The V and J genes are TRBV30 and TRBJ1-2, with a weak D call TRBD1 (5 bases). V lost 3 bases and J 7 bases, leaving 18 bases between the germline ends. Germline V gives CDR1 GTSNPN, CDR2 SVGIG (reference sequence). This CDR3 has 14 amino acids. The CDR3 spells CAWSIGALAGGYTF. As DNA, the CDR3 is TGTGCCTGGAGCATCGGGGCACTAGCTGGTGGCTACACCTTC.

The gene calls are TRBV7-2 and TRBJ1-2, with TRBD1 identical over 10 bases. V lost 5 bases to trimming and J lost 2 bases; unmatched junction nucleotides: 5. Germline CDR1 is SGHTA and CDR2 is FQGNSA. The CDR3 has 15 residues. The CDR3 reads CASSLRTGGNYGYTF. CDR3 nucleotides: TGTGCCAGCAGCCTAAGGACAGGGGGGAACTATGGCTACACCTTC.

This clone came up once. The chain carries TRBV9 and TRBJ2-7; 7 nucleotides match TRBD1. V was clipped by 3 bases and J by 3 bases; unmatched bases: 6. There are 14 residues in the CDR3. Germline V gives CDR1 SGDLS, CDR2 YYNGEE. The CDR3 DNA reads as TGTGCCAGCAGCGCCGCCGGGACAGACTACGAGCAGTACTTC. Protein: CASSAAGTDYEQYF.

J is TRBJ2-2 and V is TRBV4-2, with a tentative D call TRBD1 (6 bases). CDR1 and CDR2 from the germline V gene are LGHNA and YNFKEQ. V was trimmed by 5 bases and J by 1 base, leaving 14 bases between them. The CDR3 runs 16 residues. The CDR3 DNA reads TGTGCCAGCAGCGCCCTGACAGGACTGAACACCGGGGAGCTGTTTTTT. It yields the protein CASSALTGLNTGELFF.

The V gene is TRBV19, the J gene TRBJ2-5; D unresolved. V shed 5 bases and J shed 4 bases, with 11 bases lying between them. The CDR3 has 13 amino acids. Germline values: CDR1 LNHDA, CDR2 SQIVND (reference sequence). Written as DNA, the CDR3 is TGTGCCAGTAGTTGGGCAGGCGGAGAGACCCAGTACTTC. Residues: CASSWAGGETQYF. The full variable domain, completed using reference TRBV19 and TRBJ2-5, is DGGITQSPKYLFRKEGQNVTLSCEQNLNHDAMYWYRQDPGQGLRLIYYSQIVNDFQKGDIAEGYSVSREKKESFPLTVTSAQKNPTAFYLCASSWAGGETQYFGPGTRLLVL.

Here the CDR3 reads CASRAVPNYGYTF. In DNA, the CDR3 is TGTGCCAGCAGGGCCGTACCTAACTATGGCTACACCTTC. The rearrangement uses TRBV2 and TRBJ1-2; unclear D gene. The CDR3 totals 13 residues. The V end was cut by 6 bases, the J end by 0 bases, with 8 bases between. Germline V gene sequence: CDR1 SNHLY, CDR2 FYNNEI.